This T cell receptor beta chain is from a study of T cell responses to AZD1222 COVID-19 vaccine. Notes on the study in general: In a largely white British group with more females than males, clonal diversity was possibly underestimated. With two AZD1222 doses given, Spike-specific TCR breadth and depth both rose. At study baseline, merely over 5 AZD1222 recipients were seropositive.

The repertoire was sequenced with immunoSEQ multiplex PCR; TCRdb's copy has only in-frame clones and lacks some. The data hold roughly 120,000 clones, with 92% observed a single time. Concerning this clone: Its specificity is unknown.

CDR3 length equals 15 residues. Germline loops: CDR1 KGHSH, CDR2 LQKENI. Between the trimmed V and J ends, which lost 3 bases and 4 bases, there was a span of 12 bases. Samples with a second dose at about 4 or about 12 weeks were pooled together. The specimen was peripheral blood, collected 28 days after the second AZD1222 dose. The TCR originated in an adult who received the AZD1222 COVID-19 vaccine. The chain couples TRBV18 to TRBJ2-2; D remains ambiguous. Written as DNA, the CDR3 is TGTGCCAGCTCACCCTATCCCAGCCCCACCGGGGAGCTGTTTTTT. Its protein product is CASSPYPSPTGELFF.